The 8 T cell receptor beta chains listed next were all sequenced from one sample in a study of blood T cell repertoires in COVID-19. Produced via immunoSEQ multiplex PCR; TCRdb's table is partial and in-frame only. The data contain about 120,000 clones, approximately 77% of them seen just once; the ten biggest clones take up 7.9%. What was sequenced was peripheral blood. The receptors shown here come from a human donor in a cohort sampled during active COVID-19.

V usage is TRBV5-1 and J usage is TRBJ2-7, with 8 bases lining up with TRBD2. The CDR3 runs to 15 residues. V trimming: 4 bases; J trimming: 0 bases; junction bases outside the gene matches: 6. Germline values: CDR1 SGHRS, CDR2 YFSETQ. This chain's CDR3 is CASSITSGHSYEQYF. CDR3 DNA: TGCGCCAGCAGCATCACTAGCGGACACTCCTACGAGCAGTACTTC.

V gene TRBV29-1 combines with J gene TRBJ2-7; D possibly corresponds to TRBD1 (6 bases). CDR1 is SQVTM and CDR2 is ANQGSEA in the germline V gene. This CDR3 comprises 14 residues. The V end lost 6 bases, the J end lost 3 bases, and 18 bases lay between the germline ends. CDR3 amino acids: CSVSRDTRDYEQYF. The CDR3 bases are TGCAGCGTCAGCCGGGACACCCGAGACTACGAGCAGTACTTC.

The V call is TRBV30, the J call TRBJ1-2; D remains ambiguous. V was clipped by 5 bases and J by 4 bases, with 14 bases between them. This CDR3 spans 13 amino acids. The germline V gene encodes CDR1 GTSNPN and CDR2 SVGIG (reference sequence). In nucleotides, the CDR3 is TGTGCCTGGGCCCCGACAACTTTCTATGGCTACACCTTC. Translated, it gives CAWAPTTFYGYTF.

This clone was recorded a few times. The CDR3 protein is CASSQDPQGQPQHF. In DNA, the CDR3 is TGCGCCAGCAGCCAAGATCCACAGGGTCAGCCCCAGCATTTT. V gene TRBV4-1 combines with J gene TRBJ1-5; possible D gene TRBD1, 6 bases. The germline V gene encodes CDR1 MGHRA and CDR2 YSYEKL. V was pared by 0 bases and J by 6 bases, with 9 bases between. The CDR3 is 14 residues long.

The chain employs TRBV19 and TRBJ2-1, with 8 bases matching TRBD1. The V and J ends lost 4 bases and 1 base, in that order; junction bases with no gene match: 9. Germline V lookup: CDR1 LNHDA, CDR2 SQIVND (reference sequence). The CDR3 is 17 amino acids. The DNA for the CDR3 is TGTGCCAGTAGTACCCAGGGGGCCCAACCTTCCTACAATGAGCAGTTCTTC. This encodes CASSTQGAQPSYNEQFF.

This sequence joins TRBV18 and TRBJ1-5; D possibly corresponds to TRBD1 (6 bases). Germline CDR1 and CDR2: KGHSH and LQKENI. The CDR3 length is 13 residues. V was shortened by 3 bases and J by 4 bases, with 7 bases between the two germline ends. The CDR3 spells CASSPTGNQPQHF. Written as DNA, the CDR3 is TGTGCCAGCTCACCTACAGGGAATCAGCCCCAGCATTTT.

J is TRBJ2-7 and V is TRBV18; tentative D call: TRBD1 (6 bases). The CDR3 contains 15 residues. Between the trimmed V and J ends, which lost 2 bases and 0 bases, there was a span of 11 bases. Germline values: CDR1 KGHSH, CDR2 LQKENI. CDR3 region: CASSPDRLRSYEQYF. The CDR3 coding sequence is TGTGCCAGCTCACCAGACAGGCTTCGCTCCTACGAGCAGTACTTC.

This clone was seen once. J is TRBJ2-1 and V is TRBV14, with D perhaps TRBD2 (7 bases). This CDR3 spans 16 amino acids. Looked up from germline, CDR1 is SGHDN and CDR2 is FVKESK. The ends were cut back, 4 bases at V and 4 bases at J, with 17 bases in the middle. CDR3: CASSRLKGGVYNEQFF. DNA of the CDR3: TGTGCCAGCAGCCGACTCAAGGGGGGGGTTTACAATGAGCAGTTCTTC. The complete variable domain, with remaining parts taken from reference TRBV14 and TRBJ2-1, reads EAGVTQFPSHSVIEKGQTVTLRCDPISGHDNLYWYRRVMGKEIKFLLHFVKESKQDESGMPNNRFLAERTGGTYSTLKVQPAELEDSGVYFCASSRLKGGVYNEQFFGPGTRLTVL.